This T cell receptor beta chain was recovered during a study of cytomegalovirus exposure and HLA in healthy donors listed by TCRdb under 2017. Turning to the overall study: An earlier analysis of roughly 570 of the donors reported around 280 Gb of sequence data and around 100 million unique TCR beta sequences obtained from some 200 million T cells. The study aimed to test whether cataloging public T cell receptors could reveal signatures of past pathogen exposure. Five DR-DQ haplotypes were treated as single units for association and clustering because of strong linkage in the cohort. Donor age, sex, ethnicity and CMV serostatus were compiled alongside the repertoire data. Along with the roughly 670-subject first cohort, a separate validation cohort of over a hundred different subjects was used. To predict cytomegalovirus infection status, the study brought together high-throughput TCR immunosequencing, statistical association of individual TCRs with disease status, and machine learning. The number of typed donors differed by locus: roughly 620-640 for A, B, C, DRB1 and DQB1; 500 to 550 for DQA1; some 610 for DPA1; and about 450 for DPB1. Every repertoire in the discovery cohort had been generated on one and the same sequencing platform. The study profiled the T cell repertoires of some 610 subjects by immunosequencing and related them to cytomegalovirus serostatus. A later genetic analysis took genome-wide SNP genotypes for about 55% of the roughly 670 donors and used that subset as a discovery cohort. Approximately 300 gigabases of sequencing data and 91 million or so unique TCR sequences made up an early release that covered under 750 HLA-typed donors. Across approximately 400 genotyped donors of the cohort, an average of roughly 200,000 unique TCR beta nucleotide sequences per donor were sequenced, and roughly 20% of those sequences were non-productive. An earlier analysis of 587 of the donors applied high-throughput TCR beta sequencing to assess whether each TCR beta V gene segment acted as functional or pseudogenic. HLA typing included class I and class II loci at four-digit resolution. In a later analysis, previously published TCR beta repertoires from about 640 donors were re-analyzed and high-resolution HLA genotyping was added so that TCR occurrence patterns could be studied. Of the roughly 400 genotyped donors, 81% fell in the genetic ancestry cluster associated with self-reported Caucasian donors. The later analysis used no new phenotypic data to find candidate immune exposures, relying instead on TCR beta sequences and their occurrence across donors. The study at large found these results: Some IMGT-functional V segments, including TRBV6-2 and TRBV6-3, could not be told apart with the 87-base-pair reads, so those segments were excluded. The earlier analysis of nearly 600 of the donors excluded approximately 15 rarely observed V segments, including chromosome 9 orphons, because counts were too low. A cluster of highly shared sequence variants was judged likely to be a technical artifact of the sequencing pipeline. Most TCR sequences were seen in very few donors, while some public TCRs were found in many individuals. In a later analysis, HLA-associated TCR beta chains were found to be more clonally expanded and to have lower generation probabilities than equally common non-associated chains. A later analysis reported that several top co-occurrence clusters appeared linked to parvovirus B19, influenza, CMV and Epstein-Barr virus. When HLA alleles, especially DR and DQ, strongly co-occurred, attributing TCR associations to individual alleles was difficult. Correlated functional status among segregating V segments might reflect linkage disequilibrium, but an unknown experimental factor could not be ruled out. A further reported finding was that TCR beta sequences accurately predicted the HLA-A and HLA-B alleles for most subjects in the first cohort. CMV serostatus was the only immune exposure information available for the cohort. This cohort had only TCR beta chains sequenced, and the lack of alpha or paired-chain data limited which features could be detected. The classifier was reported to diagnose cytomegalovirus status with high specificity and sensitivity in both the original cohort and the validation cohort. The authors suggested that the approach could potentially be generalized to other disease states and immunological phenotypes. In an earlier analysis of more than 450 of the donors, most TCR beta V segments were observed in productive rearrangements about 87% or about 30% of the time, broadly matching IMGT annotations. In vitro tests confirmed that a few of the cytomegalovirus-associated TCR beta chains recognize cytomegalovirus antigens. The study listed 150 to 200 TCR beta chains as associated with cytomegalovirus. At a false discovery rate of 0.05, a later analysis linked some 17,000 TCR beta sequences to specific HLA alleles. HLA typing was unavailable for some donors at each locus, so association tests used only the typed subset. According to a later analysis, most CMV-associated TCR beta chains appeared to be HLA-restricted, and the HLA associations seemed to be driven largely by CMV exposure. According to a later analysis, TCR association rates differed among HLA loci, with DRB1 alleles showing the most associated TCRs and HLA-C alleles showing the fewest. In a later genetic analysis, a missense DCLRE1C variant was associated with V-gene and J-gene trimming of TCR beta chains, and the association was replicated in an independent cohort. The presence/absence analyses assumed that sequencing depth was roughly uniform across donors, and that assumption may not be true. According to a later genetic analysis, donors in an Asian-associated ancestry cluster had fewer N-insertions in productive TCRs than the approximately 670-donor mean.

In total, approximately 610 healthy bone marrow donors made up the cohort. At the time of sampling, every cohort member was nominally healthy, though immune exposures that went unrecorded were likely present. The donor tested CMV seropositive and was one of the 289 seropositive cohort members. Each donor provided a peripheral blood sample, and peripheral blood mononuclear cells were used for TCR beta sequencing. Genomic DNA was extracted from the blood cell samples with the Qiagen DNeasy Blood Extraction Kit. The CDR3 sequence holds 17 residues, the cysteine and phenylalanine included. The entry retains the CDR3 DNA only, 51 bases that are in frame from base 1. V loses 4 bases at its end and J loses 0 bases; junction bases beyond the gene matches: 9. Sequences LGHNA (CDR1) and YSLEER (CDR2) are obtained from the germline V gene. Library prep was done by the immunoSEQ multiplex PCR assay. For the multiplex PCR, a mixture combining 60 forward primers for TCR Vbeta segments and 13 reverse primers for TCR Jbeta segments was used. The CDR3 region of rearranged TCR beta genes was amplified from genomic DNA with a multiplex PCR assay. Amplified TCR beta libraries were sequenced as 87-base-pair reads on the Illumina HiSeq System. Per the authors' processing: A later analysis tallied around 82 million unique TCR beta chains across the 700 or so repertoires, and around 10 million of those chains were shared by two or more donors. Raw reads were error-corrected and collapsed into unique sequences with a nearest-neighbor algorithm that merged closely related sequences to remove PCR and sequencing errors. V, D and J gene segments were assigned by aligning CDR3 sequences to IMGT reference sequences. For a sequence to be retained, a match of at least six nucleotides was required to both a V gene segment and a J gene segment. A rearrangement was called productive if the CDR3 had no stop codons and remained in frame with V and J, and every other rearrangement was called non-productive. CDR3 was defined by IMGT convention, running from the second conserved V-encoded cysteine to the conserved J-encoded phenylalanine. The earlier analysis of fewer than 750 of the donors excluded sequences that lacked an unambiguous match to a single V gene segment. In an earlier analysis of almost 600 of the donors, a V segment was called functional when productive rearrangements were above 56.7%, and segregating when the standard deviation between donors exceeded 5%. A statistical classification framework was built for diagnosing cytomegalovirus status from the catalog of TCR beta chain sequences. A later analysis assigned V and J genes by comparing TCR nucleotide sequences with IMGT/GENE-DB human TR gene sequences. A later analysis assigned CDR3 sequences and most-parsimonious VDJ recombination scenarios with the TCRdist pipeline. In a later analysis, each TCR beta chain was defined by its CDR3 amino acid sequence together with its V-gene family, and reads without a unique V-gene family were excluded. As a way to deal with suspected cross-contamination and a sequencing artifact, a later analysis dropped hundreds of nucleotide sequences that were highly shared and had low generation probability. In a later analysis, a clonal expansion index was calculated for each public chain from normalized within-repertoire ranks of inferred template counts. In a later analysis, generation probabilities were computed with a VDJ recombination model fitted to out-of-frame rearrangements, and the resulting probabilities were checked against IGoR. Hypergeometric tests were used in a later analysis to score TCR-TCR, TCR-HLA and TCR-CMV co-occurrence, with a repertoire-size bias correction applied to the TCR pairs. To estimate false discovery rates, a later analysis permuted the HLA or CMV assignments 20 times. In a later analysis, co-occurring TCRs were grouped using DBSCAN, with TCRdist sequence similarity added in when clustering inside HLA-allele-positive subsets. For co-occurrence clustering, repertoires with fewer than 30,000 or more than 120,000 public chains were excluded, along with four to six repertoires with anomalous nucleotide sharing. The table comes from immuneACCESS by way of TCRdb, which keeps in-frame sequences with V and J called. Part of the clones is missing from these tables; in studies checked, under half for an unresolved V gene and the rest for unknown reasons. V and J calls and clone size come straight from that table; D and trimming were deduced from the DNA. This sample comprises approximately 240,000 clones, roughly 80% of them detected only once. The ten largest make up roughly 5% of the sample.

Concerning this clone: This clone's antigen is unknown. Base qualities were left out, and no much larger clone turns up one base away.

The chain was built from TRBV4-3 and TRBJ2-4; the junction holds 7 bases that match TRBD1. The sample comprised PBMCs. This receptor was obtained from a woman in her thirties or forties in good health and CMV-seropositive. The nucleotide sequence reads TGCGCCAGCAGCCCGGATTACAGGGGAATAGCCAAAAACATTCAGTACTTC. Its product reads: CASSPDYRGIAKNIQYF.